One and the same sample provided the 19 T cell receptor beta chains below, sequenced in a study of blood T cell repertoires in COVID-19. Here immunoSEQ multiplex PCR was the method, and the copy in TCRdb shows in-frame clones only, minus some. The sample has fewer than 300,000 clones; 80% to 90% are singletons. Sequenced input: peripheral blood. All receptors come from a woman between 50 and 59 years old with acute or convalescent COVID-19.

V usage is TRBV2 and J usage is TRBJ2-2; 9 bases align to TRBD1. The CDR3 sequence is 14 residues long. Trimming at V came to 7 bases and at J to 5 bases, leaving 5 bases not matched to a gene. Germline CDR1 and CDR2: SNHLY and FYNNEI. CDR3: CASTGQGRTGELFF. The DNA for the CDR3 is TGTGCCAGCACTGGACAGGGGAGAACCGGGGAGCTGTTTTTT.

This chain connects TRBV28 to TRBJ1-2, with a possible D match to TRBD1 (6 bases). V lost 8 bases and J 3 bases, leaving 10 bases between the germline ends. In germline, CDR1 is MDHEN, CDR2 SYDVKM. This CDR3 comprises 12 residues. The CDR3 DNA follows: TGTGCCAGCGGGAAGGGGGACTATGGCTACACCTTC. It specifies CASGKGDYGYTF.

This chain connects TRBV7-9 to TRBJ2-3; the D gene is possibly TRBD1 (6 bases). This CDR3 is built from 15 residues. Per germline, CDR1 SEHNR and CDR2 FQNEAQ (reference sequence). Trimming cost V 0 bases and J 2 bases, with 9 bases left between them. Here the CDR3 reads CASSLARGNTDTQYF. CDR3 nucleotides: TGTGCCAGCAGCTTAGCGAGGGGGAACACAGATACGCAGTATTTT.

The CDR3 DNA reads as TGTGCCAGCGCCAGGTCGGACGAGCAGTACTTC. Protein product: CASARSDEQYF. The V gene is TRBV7-9, the J gene TRBJ2-7; D is unclear. The length of the CDR3 is 11 residues. Trimming stripped 8 bases from V and 5 bases from J, with 10 bases between. Germline CDR1 and CDR2: SEHNR and FQNEAQ (reference sequence).

This clone has more than one count but fewer than ten. This chain joins TRBV5-5 and TRBJ1-5; TRBD1 aligns across 11 bases. The CDR3 has 15 residues. With 2 bases clipped from V and 4 bases from J, the junction kept 2 bases outside the gene matches. CDR1 and CDR2 (germline): SGHKS, YYEKEE (reference sequence). The CDR3 coding sequence is TGTGCCAGCAGCTTCCGGGACAGGGGGAATCAGCCCCAGCATTTT. Translating it yields CASSFRDRGNQPQHF. Based on the CDR3 plus reference TRBV5-5 and TRBJ1-5, the full variable domain is DAGVTQSPTHLIKTRGQQVTLRCSPISGHKSVSWYQQVLGQGPQFIFQYYEKEERGRGNFPDRFSARQFPNYSSELNVNALLLGDSALYLCASSFRDRGNQPQHFGDGTRLSIL.

This rearrangement joins TRBV7-2 to TRBJ1-3; 8 nucleotides agree with TRBD1. V shed 2 bases and J 0 bases; nucleotides not matched to a gene: 3. Looked up from germline, CDR1 is SGHTA and CDR2 is FQGNSA. The CDR3 totals 16 residues. As DNA, the CDR3 is TGTGCCAGCAGCTTAACAGGGGGGTTCTCTGGAAACACCATATATTTT. Encoded protein: CASSLTGGFSGNTIYF.

The V call is TRBV27, the J call TRBJ2-1; 7 bases map to TRBD2. The J segment lost 4 bases and the V segment lost 6 bases, leaving 9 bases of the junction unmatched. Germline V gene lookup returns CDR1 MNHEY and CDR2 SMNVEV (reference sequence). CDR3 length: 15 amino acids. The CDR3 here is CASRSSGGSYNEQFF. The CDR3 DNA reads as TGTGCCAGCAGATCCAGTGGCGGGAGTTACAATGAGCAGTTCTTC.

The chain carries TRBV7-7 and TRBJ2-1, with 9 positions matching TRBD1. With V trimmed by 1 base and J by 14 bases, 9 bases remained unmatched. CDR3 length equals 14 residues. Germline V gene data show CDR1 as SSHAT and CDR2 as FNYEAQ (reference sequence). The CDR3 bases are TGTGCCAGCAGCTTAGAAGGGCGGACAGGGGTGAAGTTCTTC. Translating it yields CASSLEGRTGVKFF.

The genes are TRBV7-2 and TRBJ1-2; unclear D gene. The germline V gene encodes CDR1 SGHTA and CDR2 FQGNSA. With 3 bases removed from V and 4 bases from J, the gap between germline ends came to 15 bases. The CDR3 loop spans 15 amino acids. CDR3 in amino acids: CASSLRNGGGYGYTF. The CDR3 bases are TGTGCCAGCAGCTTGCGGAATGGCGGAGGCTATGGCTACACCTTC.

This chain uses TRBV6-1 with TRBJ2-1; TRBD2 aligns across 7 bases. In germline, CDR1 is MNHNS, CDR2 SASEGT. The ends lost 1 base at V and 6 bases at J; junction bases unmatched: 9. The CDR3 covers 16 residues. In DNA form, the CDR3 reads TGTGCCAGCAGTGAAGTGAGTCTAGCGGCGGTCAATGAGCAGTTCTTC. Translated, it gives CASSEVSLAAVNEQFF.

The rearrangement joins TRBV27 to TRBJ1-4; no reliable D call. Trimming stripped 5 bases from V and 2 bases from J, with 12 bases between. The germline V gene encodes CDR1 MNHEY and CDR2 SMNVEV (reference sequence). This CDR3 has 15 residues. CDR3 sequence (DNA): TGTGCCAGCAGTCTAACGGCGGGGACTAATGAAAAACTGTTTTTT. Translating gives CASSLTAGTNEKLFF.

The gene calls are TRBV20-1 and TRBJ2-7, with 15 bases lining up with TRBD2. V was pared by 3 bases and J by 2 bases, with 5 bases of the junction left unmatched. CDR3 length: 16 amino acids. The germline V gene encodes CDR1 DFQATT and CDR2 SNEGSKA (reference sequence). The chain's CDR3 is CSASGLAGGGAYEQYF. The CDR3 nucleotides are TGCAGTGCTAGTGGACTAGCGGGAGGGGGGGCCTACGAGCAGTACTTC.

The V call is TRBV19, the J call TRBJ2-4; a weak D match, TRBD1 (5 bases). V lost 1 base and J lost 5, with 15 bases in between. The germline CDR1 and CDR2 sequences are LNHDA and SQIVND (reference sequence). The CDR3 is made up of 16 amino acids. CDR3 sequence: CASSIGPWGVQNIQYF. CDR3 coding DNA: TGTGCCAGTAGTATAGGCCCTTGGGGCGTCCAAAACATTCAGTACTTC.

This clone was detected once. V usage is TRBV10-3 and J usage is TRBJ1-1; 7 nucleotides agree with TRBD1. V was clipped by 3 bases and J by 1 base; unmatched bases: 11. The CDR3 length is 17 residues. Per the germline V gene, CDR1 is ENHRY and CDR2 is SYGVKD. This CDR3 reads CAISDLRQGQGNTEAFF. The CDR3 coding sequence is TGTGCCATCAGTGATCTAAGACAGGGTCAGGGGAACACTGAAGCTTTCTTT.

In this sample, this clone turned up a few times. This specimen includes other DNA sequences encoding the same CDR3. CDR3 residues: CASSTRQGSNQPQHF. The CDR3 bases are TGTGCCAGTAGTACCCGACAGGGTAGCAATCAGCCCCAGCATTTT. The gene calls are TRBV19 and TRBJ1-5; 7 bases line up with TRBD1. CDR1 and CDR2 from the germline V gene are LNHDA and SQIVND (reference sequence). The CDR3 runs 15 residues. The ends lost 4 bases at V and 0 bases at J; junction bases unmatched: 3.

On this clone itself: The same CDR3 also results from other DNA sequences found in this sample. This rearrangement joins TRBV27 to TRBJ2-1, with 13 bases aligning to TRBD2. J was trimmed by 7 bases and V by 4 bases; bases with no gene match: 4. CDR1 and CDR2 from the germline V gene are MNHEY and SMNVEV (reference sequence). The CDR3 runs 15 residues. The CDR3 region is CASSSLAGGPNEQFF. The CDR3 bases are TGTGCCAGCAGTTCACTAGCGGGAGGGCCAAATGAGCAGTTCTTC.

This chain links TRBV20-1 with TRBJ2-2; no firm D call. The CDR3 consists of 12 residues. Trimming pared 3 bases from V and 5 bases from J, leaving 7 bases between. Per the germline V gene, CDR1 is DFQATT and CDR2 is SNEGSKA (reference sequence). DNA for the CDR3: TGCAGTGCTAGTACCGCGACCGGGGAGCTGTTTTTT. Protein sequence: CSASTATGELFF.

The chain recombines TRBV6-5 with TRBJ1-3; D possibly corresponds to TRBD1 (5 bases). Germline assignment: CDR1 MNHEY and CDR2 SVGAGI. V was shortened by 1 base and J by 11 bases, with 9 bases between the two germline ends. The CDR3 totals 12 residues. The CDR3 region is CASSYWAGPIYF. In nucleotides, the CDR3 is TGTGCCAGCAGTTACTGGGCAGGGCCCATATATTTT.

The chain uses TRBV12-3 or TRBV12-4 and TRBJ1-2, with D unresolved. The CDR3 has 12 amino acids. V dropped 6 bases and J dropped 4 bases, with 9 bases sitting between them. CDR3 loop: CASSRGGYGYTF. CDR3 nucleotides: TGTGCCAGCAGCCGGGGTGGCTATGGCTACACCTTC.